This TCR beta chain stems from a study of T-cell memory formation after mild COVID-19 (dated by TCRdb to the early 2020s). About the full investigation: TCR sequence clusters from the two donors were largely donor specific. In a couple of donors, T-cell clones that expanded and contracted after mild COVID-19 were tracked by sequencing TCRalpha and TCRbeta repertoires over time. The cohort was made up of two young adult volunteers, one female and one male, who were previously healthy.

The CDR3, cysteine through phenylalanine, is 14 amino acids long. The entry retains the CDR3 DNA only, 42 bases that are in frame from base 1. V gives up 4 bases and J gives up 5 bases, and the segment between their germline ends measures 12 bases. A word on this clonotype: Its antigen is unknown. No quality values exist for individual bases; no much larger clone is one base distant.

PBMCs were isolated by Ficoll-Paque density gradient centrifugation. Study-level results and caveats: Contracting CD4+ clones turned up mainly in the CM and EM memory subsets, whereas EMRA was where CD8+ clones were enriched. SARS-CoV-2 specificity was not confirmed for the second-wave clones peaking on day 37. Clones that contracted from day 15 to 85 showed balanced CD4/CD8 phenotypes, whereas a second wave of clones that expanded from day 15 to 37 leaned towards CD4+. The study included only a couple of mild cases, and larger cohorts that include severe cases with pre-infection samples were judged to be necessary. Some responding clones were detected in pre-infection memory, which suggested that pre-existing cross-reactive memory T cells had joined the SARS-CoV-2 response.

The sample was run on an Illumina NovaSeq 6000. TCRalpha and TCRbeta cDNA libraries were built by 5'RACE with constant-segment primers, adding sample barcodes and unique molecular identifiers. RNA was extracted from every sample with Trizol reagent. Amplification of the libraries took two PCR steps, and the second step added a second sample barcode plus Illumina TruSeq adapters. The libraries were sequenced on an Illumina NovaSeq using 2 x 150 bp paired-end reads. As for the authors' bioinformatics: With migec v1.2.7, reads were demultiplexed and then collapsed into UMI-guided consensus sequences. Using mixcr v2.1.11, the UMI consensuses were aligned to TRA and TRB V and J templates and assembled into clonotypes. A clonotype was counted as expanded or contracted only if both edgeR and NoisET called the change significant, with noise models trained on biological replicates. For edgeR calls, a false discovery rate-adjusted p below 0.01 and a log2 fold-change threshold of 1 were applied. As an exploratory analysis of dynamics, max-normalized trajectories of the 1000 most abundant clonotypes were examined by PCA with hierarchical clustering. Separately sequenced CD4+ and CD8+ repertoires were used to assign the CD4 or CD8 phenotype of responding clones. TCRdb trimmed the raw reads at Q25, called clones with MiXCR and kept productive beta chains. Under each unique CDR3 protein, matching rows form one entry showing the most common genes and DNA. TCRdb's processing, not the authors', yielded these V and J calls. This sample gives roughly 110,000 distinct CDR3 sequences in total; around 12% of them show up just once. The ten largest clones take up roughly 30% of the sample.

This clonotype was sampled from an adult woman who had mild COVID-19 (a few samples of this study predate the infection). The sample titles of this study are shuffled in the database, so cell type and time point are left out; the donor was told from shared clones. The sample comprised PBMCs or a T cell subset sorted from them (not recorded which). The V gene is TRBV12-3 or TRBV12-4 and the J gene is TRBJ2-1; the D segment could be TRBD2, given 5 matching bases. The nucleotide sequence reads TGTGCCAGCAGTTCTACCGGGATCGACAATGAGCAGTTCTTC. This yields the protein CASSSTGIDNEQFF.